The source of this T cell receptor beta chain is a study of beta chain features in type 1 diabetes. The CDR3 covers 14 residues. V lost 0 bases and J lost 1, with 7 bases in between. Per germline, CDR1 SGHRS and CDR2 YFSETQ. For this clone: The target antigen is unknown.

Study-level findings and limits: VDJ junctions in type 1 diabetes patients carried more deletions and fewer insertions.

Each donor gave one heparinised blood draw averaging approximately 120 mL. Every isolated RNA sample was fully reverse transcribed, so sequencing captured expressed TCRB transcripts. Sequencing was performed with immunoSEQ multiplex PCR; in TCRdb, only in-frame clones are kept and a portion is missing. The repertoire holds approximately 380,000 clones, with around 16% as singletons. The chain employs TRBV5-1 and TRBJ1-1, with D uncertain. Sequenced: naive CD4+ T cells from blood. This sequence was found in a woman aged 18-35 years in good health. CDR3 sequence (DNA): TGCGCCAGCAGCTTGGGTCTAGAGAACACTGAAGCTTTCTTT. It is translated as CASSLGLENTEAFF.